Sequencing of this TCR beta chain was carried out in a study of T-cell memory formation after mild COVID-19. About the study: TCR clusters largely stayed donor specific.

TCRdb reprocessed the 5' RACE reads via MiXCR and lists one record per CDR3 protein. The sample lists roughly 450,000 distinct CDR3 sequences; around a sixth were seen once. About this clonotype itself: Its antigen is undetermined.

Study-level results: Confirmation was lacking for SARS-CoV-2 specificity of second-wave clones that peaked on day 37. For contracting clones, CD4+ ones sat mainly in CM and EM, CD8+ in EMRA.

What was sequenced was PBMCs or a T cell subset sorted from them (not recorded which). This TCR was sampled from an adult woman who had mild COVID-19 (a few samples of this study predate the infection). Cell type and time point are not known.

CDR3 in amino acids: CASSPWGGTSGRNEQYF. The CDR3 DNA is TGTGCCAGCAGCCCCTGGGGAGGGACTAGCGGGAGAAACGAGCAGTACTTC. V usage is TRBV25-1 and J usage is TRBJ2-7, with 14 bases matching TRBD2. J gave up 5 bases and V 6 bases, and 12 bases lay outside the gene matches. The CDR3 length is 17 residues. CDR1 MGHDK and CDR2 SYGVNS come from the germline V gene.